The 22 T cell receptor beta chains presented below share a single source sample, sequenced in a study of chemoradiotherapy in HPV16-positive cancers. Method: immunoSEQ multiplex PCR; TCRdb's copy keeps in-frame clones and lacks some. The sample consists of 400 to 500 clones, less than 85% of them appearing once. The sample here was tumor tissue, taken from a patient who underwent chemoradiotherapy. The source of these receptors is a human donor with HPV-associated anogenital cancer.

The chain couples TRBV7-6 to TRBJ1-1; weak D call: TRBD1 (6 bases). CDR3 length equals 14 residues. The V and J ends lost 5 bases and 5 bases respectively, with 15 bases between them. In germline, CDR1 is SGHVS, CDR2 FNYEAQ. CDR3 residues: CASSPRGGRTEAFF. The CDR3 DNA follows: TGTGCCAGCAGCCCAAGGGGGGGGAGGACTGAAGCTTTCTTT.

The chain combines TRBV18 with TRBJ1-4; 7 bases are shared with TRBD1. Per germline, CDR1 KGHSH and CDR2 LQKENI. Losses at the gene ends were 6 bases for V and 4 bases for J; bases not matched to a gene: 8. The CDR3 contains 15 residues. CDR3 loop: CASSAADRFNEKLFF. The CDR3 DNA reads TGTGCCAGCTCGGCCGCGGACAGGTTTAATGAAAAACTGTTTTTT.

The CDR3 coding sequence is TGTGCCAGCTTGGACAGCTACTCTGGAAACACCATATATTTT. It encodes CASLDSYSGNTIYF. The rearrangement uses TRBV18 and TRBJ1-3, with a weak D call TRBD1 (6 bases). This CDR3 is 14 amino acids long. Germline V gives CDR1 KGHSH, CDR2 LQKENI. V was pared by 7 bases and J by 0 bases, with 10 bases between.

The rearrangement uses TRBV27 and TRBJ1-1; D remains unclear. This CDR3 is built from 14 residues. Between the trimmed V and J ends, which lost 3 bases and 6 bases, there was a span of 14 bases. Germline V lookup: CDR1 MNHEY, CDR2 SMNVEV (reference sequence). CDR3 loop: CASSLGNGRSEAFF. DNA of the CDR3: TGTGCCAGCAGTTTGGGAAACGGGCGATCTGAAGCTTTCTTT.

In its sample, this clone was seen once. The V and J genes are TRBV4-1 and TRBJ1-1, with a weak D call TRBD1 (5 bases). Germline V gives CDR1 MGHRA, CDR2 YSYEKL. The CDR3 contains 14 residues. Trimming removed 0 bases from V and 5 bases from J, with 10 bases in between. CDR3 residues: CASSQDPGWTEAFF. The CDR3 region has the DNA TGCGCCAGCAGCCAAGACCCAGGGTGGACTGAAGCTTTCTTT.

The chain joins TRBV7-7 to TRBJ2-1; 8 nucleotides agree with TRBD2. The junction had 13 bases not matched to a gene; V was cut back by 5 bases and J by 10 bases. The CDR3 has 15 amino acids. Per the germline V gene, CDR1 is SSHAT and CDR2 is FNYEAQ (reference sequence). CDR3 sequence reads: CASSQGTSRTHEQFF. The CDR3 region has the DNA TGTGCCAGCAGCCAAGGGACTAGTCGTACACACGAGCAGTTCTTC.

The chain is built from TRBV7-3 and TRBJ2-3; tentative D call: TRBD1 (6 bases). Germline values: CDR1 SGHTA, CDR2 FQGTGA. The CDR3 contains 15 residues. V lost 0 bases to trimming and J lost 3 bases, with 10 bases between them. The CDR3 region is CASSLTGTGTDTQYF. CDR3 nucleotides: TGTGCCAGCAGCTTAACGGGAACAGGGACAGATACGCAGTATTTT. Supplemented by reference TRBV7-3 and TRBJ2-3, the full variable domain reads GAGVSQTPSNKVTEKGKYVELRCDPISGHTALYWYRQSLGQGPEFLIYFQGTGAADDSGLPNDRFFAVRPEGSVSTLKIQRTERGDSAVYLCASSLTGTGTDTQYFGPGTRLTVL.

The chain carries TRBV25-1 and TRBJ2-2, with 9 bases identical to TRBD1. The germline CDR1 and CDR2 sequences are MGHDK and SYGVNS. CDR3 length equals 15 residues. Losses at the gene ends were 5 bases for V and 2 bases for J; bases not matched to a gene: 3. The CDR3 region is CASSWTGANTGELFF. The CDR3 DNA reads TGTGCCAGCAGTTGGACAGGGGCAAACACCGGGGAGCTGTTTTTT. Full variable domain (rest looked up from reference TRBV25-1 and TRBJ2-2): EADIYQTPRYLVIGTGKKITLECSQTMGHDKMYWYQQDPGMELHLIHYSYGVNSTEKGDLSSESTVSRIRTEHFPLTLESARPSHTSQYLCASSWTGANTGELFFGEGSRLTVL.

This chain connects TRBV4-1 to TRBJ2-1; possible D gene TRBD1, 6 bases. This CDR3 comprises 13 residues. V lost 4 bases and J lost 8, with 12 bases in between. The germline V gene encodes CDR1 MGHRA and CDR2 YSYEKL. This CDR3 reads CASSRNRADEQFF. The CDR3 DNA follows: TGCGCCAGCAGCCGCAACAGGGCAGATGAGCAGTTCTTC.

The chain combines TRBV10-3 with TRBJ1-2; D may be TRBD1 (5 bases). From germline, CDR1 is ENHRY and CDR2 SYGVKD. The ends were cut back, 0 bases at V and 5 bases at J, with 22 bases in the middle. CDR3 length: 18 residues. The CDR3 spells CAISESWGGLPLTYGYTF. In nucleotides, the CDR3 is TGTGCCATCAGTGAGTCATGGGGCGGTCTCCCTCTCACTTATGGCTACACCTTC.

This chain links TRBV4-1 with TRBJ1-1, with D uncertain. The CDR3 runs 15 residues. V was clipped by 1 base and J by 0 bases, with 9 bases between them. Germline loops: CDR1 MGHRA, CDR2 YSYEKL. The CDR3 coding sequence is TGCGCCAGCAGCCAAGGCCCGGAGGTGAACACTGAAGCTTTCTTT. Protein sequence: CASSQGPEVNTEAFF.

The chain has TRBV4-1 and TRBJ2-1; TRBD2 matches 9 bases. CDR1 is MGHRA, CDR2 YSYEKL, per germline. After removal of 8 bases from V and 3 bases from J, the junction contained 11 bases not matched to a gene. This CDR3 spans 16 amino acids. The CDR3 sequence: CASGPGRGGRYNEQFF. In nucleotides, the CDR3 is TGCGCCAGCGGGCCTGGGCGGGGGGGCCGCTACAATGAGCAGTTCTTC.

CDR3 in amino acids: CASSLGTIAGEKLFF. The CDR3, as DNA: TGTGCCAGCAGCTTGGGGACAATCGCGGGTGAAAAACTGTTTTTT. This chain uses TRBV5-5 with TRBJ1-4, with a tentative D call TRBD1 (5 bases). V dropped 0 bases and J dropped 7 bases, with 13 bases sitting between them. This CDR3 has 15 residues. Germline V gives CDR1 SGHKS, CDR2 YYEKEE (reference sequence).

The genes are TRBV7-3 and TRBJ2-3, with D unresolved. The germline V gene encodes CDR1 SGHTA and CDR2 FQGTGA. The CDR3 consists of 15 residues. V dropped 2 bases and J dropped 0 bases, with 9 bases sitting between them. The CDR3 loop is CASSLEARSTDTQYF. As DNA, the CDR3 is TGTGCCAGCAGCTTAGAAGCCCGGAGCACAGATACGCAGTATTTT.

This chain joins TRBV7-8 and TRBJ2-5, with D unclear. Between the trimmed V and J ends, which lost 1 base and 9 bases, there was a span of 15 bases. The CDR3 consists of 14 residues. Germline V CDR1 and CDR2: SGHVS, FQNEAQ. The CDR3 DNA sequence: TGTGCCAGCAGCTTAGGGCCCTATCGGTTGGCCCAGTACTTC. Its protein product is CASSLGPYRLAQYF.

This chain uses TRBV6-5 with TRBJ2-1, with D tentatively TRBD1 (5 bases). Germline V CDR1 and CDR2: MNHEY, SVGAGI. V lost 0 bases to trimming and J lost 9 bases, with 12 bases between them. There are 14 residues in the CDR3. CDR3 in DNA: TGTGCCAGCAGTTACTCAGGCCCAAGGGGTGAGCAGTTCTTC. As protein: CASSYSGPRGEQFF.

The CDR3 is CASSSPVTPESYGYTF. The DNA for the CDR3 is TGTGCCAGCAGCTCTCCGGTGACACCCGAATCCTATGGCTACACCTTC. The J gene is TRBJ1-2, the V gene TRBV7-9; D not certain. The CDR3 runs 16 residues. Germline V CDR1 and CDR2: SEHNR, FQNEAQ (reference sequence). The germline V and J ends were trimmed by 4 bases and 4 bases, with 19 bases remaining between them.

This chain joins TRBV4-1 and TRBJ2-1; 9 bases fit TRBD2. This CDR3 is built from 18 residues. Germline-derived CDR1 and CDR2 are MGHRA and YSYEKL. The V and J ends lost 4 bases and 0 bases, in that order; junction bases with no gene match: 10. The CDR3 DNA sequence: TGCGCCAGCAGCCTTCAGCGGGGGGCCCGAATCTCCTACAATGAGCAGTTCTTC. It is translated as CASSLQRGARISYNEQFF.

This rearrangement joins TRBV6-6 to TRBJ2-5; D is unclear. Germline lookup yields CDR1 MNHNY and CDR2 SVGAGI (reference sequence). The CDR3 sequence is 11 residues long. V was pared by 7 bases and J by 5 bases, with 8 bases between. CDR3 residues: CASTQWETQYF. In DNA form, the CDR3 reads TGTGCCAGCACCCAGTGGGAGACCCAGTACTTC.

The count of this clone is one. The chain uses TRBV7-9 and TRBJ2-2; TRBD2 might be the D (5 bases). CDR1 is SEHNR and CDR2 is FQNEAQ in the germline V gene (reference sequence). The CDR3 loop spans 18 amino acids. Trimming stripped 6 bases from V and 2 bases from J, with 22 bases between. The DNA of the CDR3 is TGTGCCAGCAGTCATTACATGGGCCCAGCGGCAAACACCGGGGAGCTGTTTTTT. This encodes CASSHYMGPAANTGELFF.

The CDR3 spells CAWSPTPQGALSNQPQHF. CDR3 DNA: TGTGCCTGGAGCCCTACACCCCAGGGGGCGCTGAGCAATCAGCCCCAGCATTTT. V and J are TRBV30 and TRBJ1-5, with 8 bases that match TRBD1. In germline, CDR1 is GTSNPN, CDR2 SVGIG (reference sequence). This CDR3 has 18 residues. V trimming: 3 bases; J trimming: 1 base; junction bases outside the gene matches: 14. Using reference TRBV30 and TRBJ1-5 for the parts outside the CDR3, the full variable domain is SQTIHQWPATLVQPVGSPLSLECTVEGTSNPNLYWYRQAAGRGLQLLFYSVGIGQISSEVPQNLSASRPQDRQFILSSKKLLLSDSGFYLCAWSPTPQGALSNQPQHFGDGTRLSIL.

The J gene is TRBJ1-6, the V gene TRBV6-1; weak D call: TRBD1 (5 bases). Germline V gene sequence: CDR1 MNHNS, CDR2 SASEGT. This CDR3 comprises 12 residues. Between the trimmed V and J ends, which lost 8 bases and 7 bases, there was a span of 9 bases. The CDR3 DNA sequence: TGTGCCAGCGGGGCAGGGAATTCACCCCTCCACTTT. Its protein is CASGAGNSPLHF.